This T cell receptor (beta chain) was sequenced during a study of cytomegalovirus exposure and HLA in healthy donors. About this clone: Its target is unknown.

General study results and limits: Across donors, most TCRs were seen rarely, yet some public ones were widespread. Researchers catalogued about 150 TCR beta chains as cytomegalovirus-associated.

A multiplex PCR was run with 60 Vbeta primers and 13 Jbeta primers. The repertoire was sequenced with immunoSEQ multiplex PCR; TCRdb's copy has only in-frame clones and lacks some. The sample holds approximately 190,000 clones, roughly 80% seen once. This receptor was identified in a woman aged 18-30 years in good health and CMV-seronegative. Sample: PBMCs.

In DNA form, the CDR3 reads TGCGCCAGCAGCTTGGGCGGGCCGGAAACCACTGAAGCTTTCTTT. Encoded protein: CASSLGGPETTEAFF. The chain joins TRBV5-1 to TRBJ1-1; no reliable D call. Germline V lookup: CDR1 SGHRS, CDR2 YFSETQ. There are 15 residues in the CDR3. With 0 bases removed from V and 4 bases from J, the gap between germline ends came to 13 bases.